The rows below give T cell receptor beta chains drawn from one sample of a study of blood T cell repertoires in COVID-19. Generated by immunoSEQ multiplex PCR, the TCRdb table keeps only in-frame clones and is missing some. Of a few hundred thousand clones in the sample, around 85% were seen once. Sequencing was carried out using PBMCs or T cells enriched from blood (not recorded which). The receptors were gathered from a woman in her forties with acute COVID-19. The CDR3 runs from the conserved cysteine through the conserved F or W. Fields, in order: clone size, D gene, J gene, V gene, CDR3 DNA, CDR3 protein. A D gene is named only where the DNA matches it firmly. Clone size is shown for a subset of rows, as once, few, many or a class of expanded clone.

>-|-|TRBJ1-1|TRBV3-1/TRBV3-2
TGTGCCAGCAGCCGAGGAGGGGCGAACACTGAAGCTTTCTTT
CASSRGGANTEAFF
>-|-|TRBJ1-5|TRBV27
TGTGCCAGCAGTTTAATGTGGGACTCTAGCAATCAGCCCCAGCATTTT
CASSLMWDSSNQPQHF
>-|TRBD1|TRBJ2-3|TRBV28
TGTGCCAGCAGTTTAGGGACAGGGGCAAGCACAGATACGCAGTATTTT
CASSLGTGASTDTQYF
>-|TRBD2|TRBJ2-7|TRBV4-2
TGTGCCAGCAGCCAAGTACTAGCGGGAGGTTCCACCTACGAGCAGTACTTC
CASSQVLAGGSTYEQYF
>-|TRBD2|TRBJ2-1|TRBV5-1
TGCGCCAGCGTCGGCGGGACTAGCGGGAGAATTGGATCTGGTGAGCAGTTCTTC
CASVGGTSGRIGSGEQFF
>-|TRBD1|TRBJ2-2|TRBV24-1
TGTGCCACCAGTGACAACCTAGGACAGGGGGGAACCGGGGAGCTGTTTTTT
CATSDNLGQGGTGELFF
>few|-|TRBJ1-5|TRBV6-5
TGTGCCAGCACCAACAGCCGGGGGGGGCCCCAGCATTTT
CASTNSRGGPQHF
>few|-|TRBJ2-1|TRBV11-3
TGTGCCAGCAGCTACTCGGGAGCAAGTGGTGGTGAGCAGTTCTTC
CASSYSGASGGEQFF
>-|-|TRBJ1-1|TRBV7-7
TGTGCCAGCAGCCGACAGCTGAACACTGAAGCTTTCTTT
CASSRQLNTEAFF
>-|TRBD1|TRBJ1-6|TRBV18
TGTGCCAGCTCACCAAACAAAGGGGGCGGATGGCCCCTCCACTTT
CASSPNKGGGWPLHF
>-|-|TRBJ2-2|TRBV19
TGTGCCAGTAGTATGCTTTTCTGGGCAACCGGGGAGCTGTTTTTT
CASSMLFWATGELFF
>-|TRBD1|TRBJ2-5|TRBV9
TGTGCCAGCAGCGTAAGGGACAGGGGGCGAGAGACCCAGTACTTC
CASSVRDRGRETQYF
>-|-|TRBJ1-1|TRBV18
TGTGCCAGCTCCCCCCTCCAGGTGGCGACCACTGAAGCTTTCTTT
CASSPLQVATTEAFF
>-|TRBD2|TRBJ2-1|TRBV5-1
TGCGCCAGCAGCTTGCGGGGGGATGAGCAGTTCTTC
CASSLRGDEQFF
>-|TRBD2|TRBJ2-7|TRBV7-2
TGTGCCAGCAGCTTTAGCGGGACCAGGATTTGGGAGCAGTACTTC
CASSFSGTRIWEQYF
>-|-|TRBJ1-4|TRBV4-1
TGCGCCAGCAGCCAAGGGGGGGTCGGGACTAATGAAAAACTGTTTTTT
CASSQGGVGTNEKLFF
>few|-|TRBJ2-7|TRBV15
TGTGCCACCAGCACTTGGCTAGCGCGCTACGAGCAGTACTTC
CATSTWLARYEQYF
>-|-|TRBJ2-3|TRBV6-6
TGTGCCAGCAAAAACGAGGGCGGTACTAGCACAGATACGCAGTATTTT
CASKNEGGTSTDTQYF
>-|-|TRBJ1-2|TRBV12-3/TRBV12-4
TGTGCCAGCAGTTTAGCGGGCGGGGAAGGCTACACCTTC
CASSLAGGEGYTF